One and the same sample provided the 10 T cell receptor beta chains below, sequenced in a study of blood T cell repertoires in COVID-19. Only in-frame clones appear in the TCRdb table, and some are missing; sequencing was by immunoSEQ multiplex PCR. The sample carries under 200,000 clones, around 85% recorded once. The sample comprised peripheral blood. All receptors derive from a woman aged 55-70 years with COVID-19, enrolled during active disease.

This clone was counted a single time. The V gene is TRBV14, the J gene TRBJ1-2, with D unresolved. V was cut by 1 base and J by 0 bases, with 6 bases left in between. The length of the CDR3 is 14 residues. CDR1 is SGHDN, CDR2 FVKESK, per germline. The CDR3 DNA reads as TGTGCCAGCAGCCAAGTACAATCTAACTATGGCTACACCTTC. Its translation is CASSQVQSNYGYTF.

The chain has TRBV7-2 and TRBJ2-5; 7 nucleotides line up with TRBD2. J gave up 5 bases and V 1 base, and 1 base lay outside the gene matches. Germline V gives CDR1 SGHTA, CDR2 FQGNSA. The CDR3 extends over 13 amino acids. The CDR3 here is CASSLGGGETQYF. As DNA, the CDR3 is TGTGCCAGCAGCTTAGGGGGAGGGGAGACCCAGTACTTC. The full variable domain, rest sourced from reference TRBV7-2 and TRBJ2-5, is GAGVSQSPSNKVTEKGKDVELRCDPISGHTALYWYRQSLGQGLEFLIYFQGNSAPDKSGLPSDRFSAERTGGSVSTLTIQRTQQEDSAVYLCASSLGGGETQYFGPGTRLLVL.

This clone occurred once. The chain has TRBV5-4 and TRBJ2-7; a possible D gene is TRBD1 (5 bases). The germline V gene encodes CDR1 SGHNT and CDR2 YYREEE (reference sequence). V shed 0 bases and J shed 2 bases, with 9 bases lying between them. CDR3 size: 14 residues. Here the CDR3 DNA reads TGTGCCAGCAGCTTGGATGTCAGGGCCTACGAGCAGTACTTC. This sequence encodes CASSLDVRAYEQYF. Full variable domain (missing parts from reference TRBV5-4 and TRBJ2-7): ETGVTQSPTHLIKTRGQQVTLRCSSQSGHNTVSWYQQALGQGPQFIFQYYREEENGRGNFPPRFSGLQFPNYSSELNVNALELDDSALYLCASSLDVRAYEQYFGPGTRLTVT.

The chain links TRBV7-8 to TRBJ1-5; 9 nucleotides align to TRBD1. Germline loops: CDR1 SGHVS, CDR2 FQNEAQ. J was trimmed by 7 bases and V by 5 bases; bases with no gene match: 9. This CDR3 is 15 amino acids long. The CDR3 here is CASSAGQGPPQPQHF. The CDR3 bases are TGTGCCAGCAGCGCGGGACAGGGCCCACCCCAGCCCCAGCATTTT.

CDR3 coding DNA: TGTGCCAGCAGCATCGGGACTCCCACAGATACGCAGTATTTT. Translation gives CASSIGTPTDTQYF. V is TRBV9 and J is TRBJ2-3; D is perhaps TRBD2 (6 bases). Germline lookup yields CDR1 SGDLS and CDR2 YYNGEE. The germline V and J ends were trimmed by 4 bases and 2 bases, with 11 bases remaining between them. This CDR3 contains 14 residues.

CDR3 residues: CASSRGESSYEQYF. The CDR3 DNA sequence: TGCGCCAGCAGCCGCGGGGAGAGCTCCTACGAGCAGTACTTC. The genes are TRBV4-1 and TRBJ2-7; tentative D call: TRBD2 (6 bases). V gave up 4 bases and J gave up 0 bases, with 10 bases separating them. In germline, CDR1 is MGHRA, CDR2 YSYEKL. The CDR3 runs to 14 residues.

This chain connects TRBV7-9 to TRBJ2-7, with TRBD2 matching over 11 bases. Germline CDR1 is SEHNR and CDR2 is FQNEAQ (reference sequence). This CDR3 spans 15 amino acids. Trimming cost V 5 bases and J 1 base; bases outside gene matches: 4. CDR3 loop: CASSLTSGVSYEQYF. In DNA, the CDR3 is TGTGCCAGCAGCCTGACTAGCGGGGTGTCCTACGAGCAGTACTTC.

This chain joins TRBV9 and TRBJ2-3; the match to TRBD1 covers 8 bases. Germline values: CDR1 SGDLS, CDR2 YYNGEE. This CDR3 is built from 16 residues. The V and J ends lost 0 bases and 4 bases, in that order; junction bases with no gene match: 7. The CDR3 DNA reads TGTGCCAGCAGCGTAGTGACAGGGGAAGGTCCAGATACGCAGTATTTT. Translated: CASSVVTGEGPDTQYF.

CDR3 amino acids: CASSREGTSGRALIPEQYF. Written as DNA, the CDR3 is TGTGCCAGCAGCCGAGAGGGGACTAGCGGGAGGGCCCTGATTCCCGAGCAGTACTTC. The chain has TRBV7-8 and TRBJ2-7; 16 bases line up with TRBD2. CDR1 is SGHVS, CDR2 FQNEAQ, per germline. This CDR3 contains 19 residues. V shed 5 bases, J shed 6 bases, and the junction held 16 bases outside the gene matches.

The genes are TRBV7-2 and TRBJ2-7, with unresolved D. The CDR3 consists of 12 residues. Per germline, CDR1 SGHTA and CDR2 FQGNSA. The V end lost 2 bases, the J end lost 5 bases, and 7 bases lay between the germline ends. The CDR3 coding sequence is TGTGCCAGCAGCTTAATAGCAGACGAGCAGTACTTC. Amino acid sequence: CASSLIADEQYF.